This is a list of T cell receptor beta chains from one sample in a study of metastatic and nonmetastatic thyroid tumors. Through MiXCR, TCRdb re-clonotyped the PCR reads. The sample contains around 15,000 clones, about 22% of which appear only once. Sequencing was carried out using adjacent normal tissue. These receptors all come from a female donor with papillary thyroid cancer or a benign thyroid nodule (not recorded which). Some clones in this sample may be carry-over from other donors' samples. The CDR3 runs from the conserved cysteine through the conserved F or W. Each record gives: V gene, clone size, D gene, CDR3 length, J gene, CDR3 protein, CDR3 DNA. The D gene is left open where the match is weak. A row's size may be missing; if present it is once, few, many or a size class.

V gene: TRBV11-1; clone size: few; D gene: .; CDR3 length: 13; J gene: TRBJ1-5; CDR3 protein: CASSSESNQPQHF; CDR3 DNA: TGTGCCAGCAGCTCGGAGAGCAATCAGCCCCAGCATTTT
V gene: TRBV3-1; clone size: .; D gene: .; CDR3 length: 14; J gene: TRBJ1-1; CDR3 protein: CASTPRERNTEAFF; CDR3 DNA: TGTGCCAGCACCCCTCGGGAGAGAAACACTGAAGCTTTCTTT
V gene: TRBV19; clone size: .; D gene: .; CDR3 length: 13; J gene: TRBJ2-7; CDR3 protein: CASSNSGSARQYF; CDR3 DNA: TGTGCCAGTAGTAATAGTGGGTCTGCACGGCAGTACTTC
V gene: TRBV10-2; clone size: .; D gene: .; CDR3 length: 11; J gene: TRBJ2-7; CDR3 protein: CASRGSYEQYF; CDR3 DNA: TGCGCCAGCAGAGGCTCCTACGAGCAGTACTTC
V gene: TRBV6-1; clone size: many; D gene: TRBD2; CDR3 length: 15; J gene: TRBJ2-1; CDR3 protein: CASSEWASGHNEQFF; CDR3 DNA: TGTGCCAGCAGTGAATGGGCTAGCGGACACAATGAGCAGTTCTTC
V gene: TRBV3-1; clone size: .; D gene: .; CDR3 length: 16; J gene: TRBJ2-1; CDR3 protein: CASSQETSLIRNEQFF; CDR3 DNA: TGTGCCAGCAGCCAAGAGACTAGTCTCATCCGCAATGAGCAGTTCTTC
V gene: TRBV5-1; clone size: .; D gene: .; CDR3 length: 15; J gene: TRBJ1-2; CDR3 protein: CASSPTPDGSYGYTF; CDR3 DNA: TGCGCCAGCAGCCCCACCCCGGACGGGAGCTATGGCTACACCTTC
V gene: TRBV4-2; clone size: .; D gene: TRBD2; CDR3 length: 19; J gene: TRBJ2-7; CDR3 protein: CASSPDSRTSGLAPYEQYF; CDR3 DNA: TGTGCCAGCAGCCCCGATTCCCGGACGTCGGGACTAGCGCCCTACGAGCAGTACTTC
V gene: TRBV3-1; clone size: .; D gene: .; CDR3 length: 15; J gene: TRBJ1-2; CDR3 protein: CASSPLNQGNYGYTF; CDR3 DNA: TGTGCCAGCAGCCCTCTCAATCAGGGGAACTATGGCTACACCTTC
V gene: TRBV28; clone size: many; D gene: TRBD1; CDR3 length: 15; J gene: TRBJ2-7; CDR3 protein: CASSAPGTGPDEQYF; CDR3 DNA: TGTGCCAGCAGTGCACCCGGGACAGGGCCTGACGAGCAGTACTTC
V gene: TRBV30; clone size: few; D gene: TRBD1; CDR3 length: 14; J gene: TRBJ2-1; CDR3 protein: CAWMGRGPYNEQFF; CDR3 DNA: TGTGCCTGGATGGGTAGGGGGCCCTACAATGAGCAGTTCTTC
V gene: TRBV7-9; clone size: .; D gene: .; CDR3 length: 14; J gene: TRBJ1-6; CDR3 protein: CASSPGSHNSPLHF; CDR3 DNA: TGTGCCAGCAGCCCCGGGTCTCATAATTCACCCCTCCACTTT
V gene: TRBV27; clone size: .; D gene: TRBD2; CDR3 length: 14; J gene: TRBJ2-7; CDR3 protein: CASSRGDETYEQYF; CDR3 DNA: TGTGCCAGCAGTCGGGGGGACGAGACCTACGAGCAGTACTTC
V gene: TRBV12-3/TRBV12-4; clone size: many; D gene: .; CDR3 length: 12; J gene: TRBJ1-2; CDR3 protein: CASSVLPGGYTF; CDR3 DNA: TGTGCCAGCAGCGTACTCCCCGGTGGCTACACCTTC
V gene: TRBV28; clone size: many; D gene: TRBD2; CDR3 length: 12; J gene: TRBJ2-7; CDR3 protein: CASTTSGGEQYF; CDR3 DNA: TGTGCCAGCACCACTTCGGGGGGCGAGCAGTACTTC
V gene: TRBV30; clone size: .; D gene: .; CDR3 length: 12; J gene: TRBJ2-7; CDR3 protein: CAWNTDTYEQYF; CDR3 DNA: TGTGCCTGGAATACAGACACCTACGAGCAGTACTTC
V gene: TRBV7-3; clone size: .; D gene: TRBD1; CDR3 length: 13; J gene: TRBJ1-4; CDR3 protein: CASSSQGPEKLFF; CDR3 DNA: TGTGCCAGCAGCTCACAGGGGCCTGAAAAACTGTTTTTT
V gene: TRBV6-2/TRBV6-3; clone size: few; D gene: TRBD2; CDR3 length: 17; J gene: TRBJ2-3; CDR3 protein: CASSGLAGGGSTDTQYF; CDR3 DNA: TGTGCCAGCAGTGGACTAGCGGGAGGAGGGAGCACAGATACGCAGTATTTT
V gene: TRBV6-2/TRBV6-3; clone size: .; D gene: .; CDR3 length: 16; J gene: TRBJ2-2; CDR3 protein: CASSYSLGANTGELFF; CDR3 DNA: TGTGCCAGCAGTTACTCGTTAGGAGCGAACACCGGGGAGCTGTTTTTT
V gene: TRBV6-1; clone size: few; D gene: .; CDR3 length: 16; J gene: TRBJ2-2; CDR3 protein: CASSSSSGYGAGELLF; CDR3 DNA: TGTGCCAGCAGTTCAAGTAGCGGATATGGCGCCGGGGAGCTGCTTTTT
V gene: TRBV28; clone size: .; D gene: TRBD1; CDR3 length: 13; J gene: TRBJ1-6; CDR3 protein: CASSSSGGILLHF; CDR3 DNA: TGTGCCAGCAGTTCTTCAGGGGGCATTCTCCTCCACTTT
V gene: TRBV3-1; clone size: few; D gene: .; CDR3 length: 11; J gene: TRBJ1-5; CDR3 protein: CASSQAGFQHF; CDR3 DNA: TGTGCCAGCAGCCAAGCCGGGTTCCAGCATTTT
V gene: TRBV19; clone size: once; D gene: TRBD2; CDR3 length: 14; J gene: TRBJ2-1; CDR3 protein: CASKFAGRAREQFF; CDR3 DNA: TGTGCCAGTAAATTCGCCGGGAGGGCCCGAGAGCAGTTCTTC
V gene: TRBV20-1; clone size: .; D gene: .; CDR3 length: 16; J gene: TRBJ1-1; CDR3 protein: CSARDGGRTQNTEAFF; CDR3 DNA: TGCAGTGCTAGAGATGGAGGCAGGACCCAGAACACTGAAGCTTTCTTT
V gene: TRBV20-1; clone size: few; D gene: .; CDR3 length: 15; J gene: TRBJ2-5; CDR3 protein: CSARLSTDPRETQYF; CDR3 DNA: TGCAGTGCTAGACTGAGTACGGACCCAAGGGAGACCCAGTACTTC
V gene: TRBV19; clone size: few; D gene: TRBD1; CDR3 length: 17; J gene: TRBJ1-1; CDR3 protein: CASSPPWGGTESTEAFF; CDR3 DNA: TGTGCCAGTAGTCCGCCCTGGGGGGGGACAGAGTCCACTGAAGCTTTCTTT
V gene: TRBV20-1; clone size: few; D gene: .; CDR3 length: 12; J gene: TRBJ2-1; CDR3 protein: CSARDTTTEQFF; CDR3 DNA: TGCAGTGCTAGAGATACAACTACCGAGCAGTTCTTC
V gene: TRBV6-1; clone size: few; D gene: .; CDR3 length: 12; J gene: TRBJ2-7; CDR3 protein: CASGLRYYEQYF; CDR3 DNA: TGTGCCAGCGGTCTTCGATACTACGAGCAGTACTTC
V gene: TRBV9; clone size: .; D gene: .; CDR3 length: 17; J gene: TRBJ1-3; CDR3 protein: CASSVGDGGYSGNTIYF; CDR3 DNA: TGTGCCAGCAGCGTAGGAGATGGGGGTTACTCTGGAAACACCATATATTTT
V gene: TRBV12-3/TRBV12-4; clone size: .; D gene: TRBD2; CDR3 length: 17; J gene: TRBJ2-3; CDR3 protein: CASSLARTSVSQDTQYF; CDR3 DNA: TGTGCCAGCAGTTTAGCGCGGACTAGCGTAAGCCAAGATACGCAGTATTTT
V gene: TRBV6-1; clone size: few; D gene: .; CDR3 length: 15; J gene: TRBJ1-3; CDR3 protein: CASSDNPSSGNTIYF; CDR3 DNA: TGTGCCAGCAGTGATAACCCTTCCTCTGGAAACACCATATATTTT
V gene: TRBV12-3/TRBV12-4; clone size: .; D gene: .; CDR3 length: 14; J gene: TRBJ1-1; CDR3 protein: CASSLAFGNTEAFF; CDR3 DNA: TGTGCCAGCAGTTTAGCATTCGGGAACACTGAAGCTTTCTTT
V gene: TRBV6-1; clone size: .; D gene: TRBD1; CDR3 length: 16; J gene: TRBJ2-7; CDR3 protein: CASSPVAGGSSYEQYF; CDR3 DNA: TGTGCCAGCAGTCCCGTAGCAGGGGGAAGCTCCTACGAGCAGTACTTC
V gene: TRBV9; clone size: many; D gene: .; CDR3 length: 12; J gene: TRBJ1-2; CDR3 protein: CASSQEDGGYTF; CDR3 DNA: TGTGCCAGCAGCCAAGAGGACGGTGGCTACACCTTC
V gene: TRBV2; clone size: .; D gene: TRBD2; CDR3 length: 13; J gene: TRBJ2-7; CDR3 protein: CASKSGAVYEQYF; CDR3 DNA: TGTGCCAGCAAGAGCGGGGCCGTCTACGAGCAGTACTTC
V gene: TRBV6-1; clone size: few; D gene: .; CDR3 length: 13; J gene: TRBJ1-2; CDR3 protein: CASSEGDTYGYTF; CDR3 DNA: TGTGCCAGCAGTGAAGGGGACACATATGGCTACACCTTC
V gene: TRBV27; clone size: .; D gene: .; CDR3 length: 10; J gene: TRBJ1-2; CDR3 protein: CASSGRGDTF; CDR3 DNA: TGTGCCAGCAGTGGGAGGGGCGACACCTTC
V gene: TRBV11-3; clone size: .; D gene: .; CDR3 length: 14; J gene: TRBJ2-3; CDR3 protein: CASSPTPLTDTQYF; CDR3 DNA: TGTGCCAGCAGCCCAACACCCCTCACAGATACGCAGTATTTT
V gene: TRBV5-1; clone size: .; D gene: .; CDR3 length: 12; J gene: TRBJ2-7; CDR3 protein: CASSRDNYEQYF; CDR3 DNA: TGCGCCAGCAGTAGGGACAACTACGAGCAGTACTTC
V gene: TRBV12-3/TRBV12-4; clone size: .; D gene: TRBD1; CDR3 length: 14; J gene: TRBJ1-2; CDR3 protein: CASTPGQGRDGYTF; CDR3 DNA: TGTGCCAGCACCCCGGGACAGGGAAGGGATGGCTACACCTTC
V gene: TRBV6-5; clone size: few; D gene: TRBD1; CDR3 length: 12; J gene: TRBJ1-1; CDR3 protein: CASSYEDRGKLF; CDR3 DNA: TGTGCCAGCAGTTACGAGGACAGGGGGAAATTATTT
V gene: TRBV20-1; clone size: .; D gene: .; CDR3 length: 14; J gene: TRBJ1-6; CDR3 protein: CSATLGPGDTPLHF; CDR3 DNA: TGCAGTGCCACCCTCGGACCCGGGGATACACCCCTCCACTTT
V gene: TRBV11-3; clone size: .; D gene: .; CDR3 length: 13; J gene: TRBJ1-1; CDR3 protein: CASSYWEKTEAFF; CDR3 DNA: TGTGCCAGCAGTTATTGGGAGAAGACTGAAGCTTTCTTT
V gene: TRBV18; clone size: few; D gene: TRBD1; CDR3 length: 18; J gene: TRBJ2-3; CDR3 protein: CASSQIGAGTGSTDTQYF; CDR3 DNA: TGTGCCAGCTCACAGATTGGGGCCGGGACAGGGAGCACAGATACGCAGTATTTT
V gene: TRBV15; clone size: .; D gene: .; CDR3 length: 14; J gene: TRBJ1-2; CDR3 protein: CATSRAQALGGYTF; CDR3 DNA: TGTGCCACCAGCAGGGCCCAGGCCCTGGGGGGCTACACCTTC
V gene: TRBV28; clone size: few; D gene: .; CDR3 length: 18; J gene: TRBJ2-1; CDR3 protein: CASSLMIWVRQTYNEQFF; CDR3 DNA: TGTGCCAGCAGTTTAATGATCTGGGTGAGACAGACCTACAATGAGCAGTTCTTC
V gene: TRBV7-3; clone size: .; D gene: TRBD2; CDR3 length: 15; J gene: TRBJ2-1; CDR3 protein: CASSLGGRAVNEQFF; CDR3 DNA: TGTGCCAGCAGCTTAGGCGGGAGGGCCGTTAATGAGCAGTTCTTC
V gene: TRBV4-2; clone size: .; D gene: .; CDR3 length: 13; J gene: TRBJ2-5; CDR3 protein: CASSRIIQETQYF; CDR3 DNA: TGTGCCAGCAGCCGGATAATCCAAGAGACCCAGTACTTC
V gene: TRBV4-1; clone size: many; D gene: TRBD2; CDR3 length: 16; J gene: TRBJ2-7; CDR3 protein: CASSQLWTSGSREQYF; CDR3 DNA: TGCGCCAGCAGCCAATTATGGACTAGCGGGAGCAGAGAGCAGTACTTC
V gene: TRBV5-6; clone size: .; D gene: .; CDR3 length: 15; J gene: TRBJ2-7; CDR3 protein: CASSLGLFLVYEQYF; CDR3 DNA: TGTGCCAGCAGCTTGGGACTGTTTCTAGTTTACGAGCAGTACTTC
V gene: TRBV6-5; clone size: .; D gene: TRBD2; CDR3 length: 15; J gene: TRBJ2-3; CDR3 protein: CASRLLAGGTDTQYF; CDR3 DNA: TGTGCCAGCAGATTACTAGCGGGAGGGACAGATACGCAGTATTTT
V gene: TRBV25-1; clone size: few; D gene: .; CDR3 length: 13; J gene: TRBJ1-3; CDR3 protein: CASSEWEGNTIYF; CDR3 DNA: TGTGCCAGCAGTGAATGGGAGGGAAACACCATATATTTT
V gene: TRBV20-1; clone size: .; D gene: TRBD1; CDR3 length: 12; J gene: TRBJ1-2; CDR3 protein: CSARRQGRGYTF; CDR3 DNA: TGCAGTGCTCGCCGACAGGGTCGTGGCTACACCTTC
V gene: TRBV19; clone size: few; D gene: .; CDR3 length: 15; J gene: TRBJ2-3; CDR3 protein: CASSIQTHSTDTQYF; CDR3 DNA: TGTGCCAGTAGTATCCAAACCCATAGCACAGATACGCAGTATTTT